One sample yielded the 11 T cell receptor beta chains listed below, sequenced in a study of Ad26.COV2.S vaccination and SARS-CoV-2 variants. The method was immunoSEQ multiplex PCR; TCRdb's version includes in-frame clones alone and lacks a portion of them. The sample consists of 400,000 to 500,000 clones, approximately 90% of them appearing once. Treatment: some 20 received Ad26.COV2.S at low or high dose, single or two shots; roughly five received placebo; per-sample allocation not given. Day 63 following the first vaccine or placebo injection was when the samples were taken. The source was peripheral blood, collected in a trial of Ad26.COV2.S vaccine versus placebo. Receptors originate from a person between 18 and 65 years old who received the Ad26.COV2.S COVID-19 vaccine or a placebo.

The CDR3 bases are TGTGCCAGCAGCTTAGGGCTCGGAGCTCAGCCCCAGCATTTT. This gives the protein CASSLGLGAQPQHF. This sequence joins TRBV11-2 and TRBJ1-5, with D uncertain. Germline CDR1 SGHAT, CDR2 FQNNGV. The CDR3 consists of 14 residues. Trimming cost V 1 base and J 6 bases, with 10 bases left between them.

CDR3 coding DNA: TGTGCCAGTAGTTGGCGGGGGACCCAAGAGACCCAGTACTTC. As protein: CASSWRGTQETQYF. The chain joins TRBV19 to TRBJ2-5; TRBD2 matches 7 bases. CDR3 length: 14 amino acids. Germline V gene data show CDR1 as LNHDA and CDR2 as SQIVND (reference sequence). Unmatched junction bases numbered 4, after V lost 5 bases and J lost 1 base.

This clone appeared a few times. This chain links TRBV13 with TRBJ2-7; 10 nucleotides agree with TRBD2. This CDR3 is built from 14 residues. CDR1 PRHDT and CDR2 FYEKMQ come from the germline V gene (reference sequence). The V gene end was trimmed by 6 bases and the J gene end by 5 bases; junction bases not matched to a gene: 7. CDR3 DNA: TGTGCCAGCAGTTCAAGCGGGGGGGCCGACGAGCAGTACTTC. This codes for CASSSSGGADEQYF.

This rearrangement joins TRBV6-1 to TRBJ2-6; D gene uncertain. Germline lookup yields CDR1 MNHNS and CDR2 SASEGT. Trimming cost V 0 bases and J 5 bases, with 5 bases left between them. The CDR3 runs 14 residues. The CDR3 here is CASSEALWANVLTF. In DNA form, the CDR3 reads TGTGCCAGCAGTGAAGCTTTGTGGGCCAACGTCCTGACTTTC.

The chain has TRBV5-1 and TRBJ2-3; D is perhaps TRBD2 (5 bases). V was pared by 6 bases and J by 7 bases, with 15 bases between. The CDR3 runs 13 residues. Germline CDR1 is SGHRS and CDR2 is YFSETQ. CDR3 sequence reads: CASTLSEGYTQYF. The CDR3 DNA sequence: TGCGCCAGCACCCTGTCAGAGGGCTATACGCAGTATTTT.

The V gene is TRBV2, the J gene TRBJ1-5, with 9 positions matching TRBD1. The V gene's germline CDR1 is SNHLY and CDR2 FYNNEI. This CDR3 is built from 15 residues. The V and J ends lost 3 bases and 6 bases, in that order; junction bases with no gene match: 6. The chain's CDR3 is CASSEGDRVAQPQHF. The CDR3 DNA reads TGTGCCAGCAGTGAGGGGGACAGGGTGGCTCAGCCCCAGCATTTT.

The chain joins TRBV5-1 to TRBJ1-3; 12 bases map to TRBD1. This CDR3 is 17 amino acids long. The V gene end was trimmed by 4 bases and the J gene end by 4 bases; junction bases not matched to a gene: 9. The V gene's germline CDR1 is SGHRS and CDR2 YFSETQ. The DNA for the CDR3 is TGCGCCAGCAGCCCAAGGGGACAGGGGGCGCAAGGAAACACCATATATTTT. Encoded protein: CASSPRGQGAQGNTIYF.

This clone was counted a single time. The CDR3: CASSSQGAPSTDTQYF. The CDR3 DNA follows: TGTGCCAGCAGTTCACAGGGGGCCCCTAGCACAGATACGCAGTATTTT. The V call is TRBV28, the J call TRBJ2-3; 9 nucleotides line up with TRBD1. The V gene's germline CDR1 is MDHEN and CDR2 SYDVKM. The CDR3 has 16 amino acids. The V gene end was trimmed by 4 bases and the J gene end by 0 bases; junction bases not matched to a gene: 5.

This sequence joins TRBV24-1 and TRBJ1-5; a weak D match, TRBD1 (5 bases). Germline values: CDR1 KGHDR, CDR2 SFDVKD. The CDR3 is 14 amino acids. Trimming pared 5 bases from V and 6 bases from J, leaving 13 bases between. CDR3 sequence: CATSGFREGQPQHF. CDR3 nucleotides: TGTGCCACCAGTGGGTTCAGGGAAGGTCAGCCCCAGCATTTT.

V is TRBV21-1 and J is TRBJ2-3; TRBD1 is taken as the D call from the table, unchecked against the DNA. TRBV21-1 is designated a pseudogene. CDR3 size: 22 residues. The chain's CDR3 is CASRIESWLRDRPNSSTDTQYF. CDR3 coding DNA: TGTGCCAGCAGAATAGAATCTTGGCTCCGGGACAGACCGAACTCTAGCACAGATACGCAGTATTTT.

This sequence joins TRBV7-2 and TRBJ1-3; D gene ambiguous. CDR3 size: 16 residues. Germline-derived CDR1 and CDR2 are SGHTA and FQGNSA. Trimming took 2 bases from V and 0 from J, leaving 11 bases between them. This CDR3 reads CASSLRRADSGNTIYF. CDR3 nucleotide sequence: TGTGCCAGCAGCTTAAGGCGCGCCGACTCTGGAAACACCATATATTTT.